Listed below are T cell receptor beta chains from one sample, sequenced in a study of monozygotic twins with cystic fibrosis. This table comes from immunoSEQ multiplex PCR, and its TCRdb copy is limited to in-frame clones, with some not included. The sample has around 25,000 clones, 85% to 95% seen once. The source material was blood. The source is a girl aged 2-10 years with cystic fibrosis. The CDR3 runs from the conserved cysteine through the conserved F or W. A D gene is named only where the DNA matches it firmly. A row's size may be missing; if present it is once, few, many or a size class.

clone size: -; V gene: TRBV6-5; D gene: TRBD2; CDR3 length: 15; J gene: TRBJ2-3; CDR3 DNA: TGTGCCAGCAGTTGGGTAGCGGGGGTAGCGGATACGCAGTATTTT; CDR3 protein: CASSWVAGVADTQYF
clone size: -; V gene: TRBV19; D gene: -; CDR3 length: 13; J gene: TRBJ2-5; CDR3 DNA: TGTGCCACCACGGGGCCAGCCCAAGAGACCCAGTACTTC; CDR3 protein: CATTGPAQETQYF
clone size: -; V gene: TRBV19; D gene: -; CDR3 length: 17; J gene: TRBJ2-7; CDR3 DNA: TGTGCCAGTAGTATATTCTACTCGGCGGGGTCTTCCTACGAGCAGTACTTC; CDR3 protein: CASSIFYSAGSSYEQYF
clone size: -; V gene: TRBV11-2; D gene: -; CDR3 length: 13; J gene: TRBJ2-4; CDR3 DNA: TGTGCCAGCAGCTTAGACAGGGAAAACATTCAGTACTTC; CDR3 protein: CASSLDRENIQYF
clone size: -; V gene: TRBV10-3; D gene: -; CDR3 length: 11; J gene: TRBJ1-4; CDR3 DNA: TGTGCCAGCCGGGGCAATGAAAAACTGTTTTTT; CDR3 protein: CASRGNEKLFF
clone size: -; V gene: TRBV5-6; D gene: TRBD1; CDR3 length: 17; J gene: TRBJ2-4; CDR3 DNA: TGTGCCAGCAGCTTTGTAACGGGACAGGGGGCCAAAAACATTCAGTACTTC; CDR3 protein: CASSFVTGQGAKNIQYF
clone size: few; V gene: TRBV2; D gene: -; CDR3 length: 14; J gene: TRBJ2-7; CDR3 DNA: TGTGCCAGCAGTGATGGACAGCCGTCCCACGAGCAGTACTTC; CDR3 protein: CASSDGQPSHEQYF
clone size: -; V gene: TRBV29-1; D gene: -; CDR3 length: 13; J gene: TRBJ2-5; CDR3 DNA: TGCAGCGCCCCGACAGGTTTCCAAGAGACCCAGTACTTC; CDR3 protein: CSAPTGFQETQYF
clone size: -; V gene: TRBV10-2; D gene: -; CDR3 length: 14; J gene: TRBJ1-5; CDR3 DNA: TGCGCCAGCAGTGAAGGGGAGAGCAATCAGCCCCAGCATTTT; CDR3 protein: CASSEGESNQPQHF
clone size: -; V gene: TRBV27; D gene: -; CDR3 length: 16; J gene: TRBJ2-7; CDR3 DNA: TGTGCCAGCAGTTTATCCCGGACAGTAGGCTCCTACGAGCAGTACTTC; CDR3 protein: CASSLSRTVGSYEQYF
clone size: -; V gene: TRBV7-2; D gene: TRBD1; CDR3 length: 15; J gene: TRBJ1-1; CDR3 DNA: TGTGCCAGCAGCTACGGACAGGGAAGATATCCCGACAGTTTCTTT; CDR3 protein: CASSYGQGRYPDSFF
clone size: once; V gene: TRBV28; D gene: -; CDR3 length: 14; J gene: TRBJ1-6; CDR3 DNA: TGTGCCAGCACTAAAAGCTCCTATAATTCACCCCTCCACTTT; CDR3 protein: CASTKSSYNSPLHF
clone size: -; V gene: TRBV14; D gene: -; CDR3 length: 12; J gene: TRBJ1-1; CDR3 DNA: TGTGCCAGCAGCCAAGATCAATTAGGAGCTTTCTTT; CDR3 protein: CASSQDQLGAFF
clone size: once; V gene: TRBV28; D gene: TRBD1; CDR3 length: 14; J gene: TRBJ2-5; CDR3 DNA: TGTGCCAGCAGTGTGACAGGGTCGAGAGAGACCCAGTACTTC; CDR3 protein: CASSVTGSRETQYF
clone size: -; V gene: TRBV27; D gene: TRBD2; CDR3 length: 18; J gene: TRBJ2-1; CDR3 DNA: TGTGCCAGCAGTTCCAAACCCGGACTAGCGGAAATTTACAATGAGCAGTTCTTC; CDR3 protein: CASSSKPGLAEIYNEQFF
clone size: -; V gene: TRBV7-8; D gene: -; CDR3 length: 13; J gene: TRBJ1-1; CDR3 DNA: TGTGCCAGCAGCTTTGACCGGGAACGAGAAGCTTTCTTT; CDR3 protein: CASSFDREREAFF
clone size: -; V gene: TRBV29-1; D gene: TRBD1; CDR3 length: 12; J gene: TRBJ2-7; CDR3 DNA: TGCAGCTCGTGGGACAGTAACTACGAGCAGTACTTC; CDR3 protein: CSSWDSNYEQYF
clone size: -; V gene: TRBV19; D gene: -; CDR3 length: 13; J gene: TRBJ1-1; CDR3 DNA: TGTGCCAGTAGTATCCGAGGGAACACTGAAGCTTTCTTT; CDR3 protein: CASSIRGNTEAFF
clone size: -; V gene: TRBV7-6; D gene: TRBD1; CDR3 length: 14; J gene: TRBJ2-5; CDR3 DNA: TGTGCCAGCAGCCCTGGACAGGGTTACGAGACCCAGTACTTC; CDR3 protein: CASSPGQGYETQYF
clone size: -; V gene: TRBV29-1; D gene: -; CDR3 length: 11; J gene: TRBJ1-2; CDR3 DNA: TGCAGCGTGGTAGGGGGGTATGGCTACACCTTC; CDR3 protein: CSVVGGYGYTF
clone size: -; V gene: TRBV27; D gene: TRBD2; CDR3 length: 18; J gene: TRBJ2-3; CDR3 DNA: TGTGCCAGCAGACGTAGGGTTTTAGCGGGGGCTAGCACAGATACGCAGTATTTT; CDR3 protein: CASRRRVLAGASTDTQYF
clone size: -; V gene: TRBV2; D gene: TRBD1; CDR3 length: 14; J gene: TRBJ1-1; CDR3 DNA: TGTGCCAGCAGTGAAGGGACAGGGGGCTCTGAAGCTTTCTTT; CDR3 protein: CASSEGTGGSEAFF
clone size: once; V gene: TRBV4-2; D gene: -; CDR3 length: 16; J gene: TRBJ2-3; CDR3 DNA: TGTGCCAGCAGCCAAGATTATGGGTATCGCTCAGATACGCAGTATTTT; CDR3 protein: CASSQDYGYRSDTQYF
clone size: -; V gene: TRBV18; D gene: TRBD1; CDR3 length: 13; J gene: TRBJ1-1; CDR3 DNA: TGTGCCAGCTCAGCCGACAGGGACACTGAAGCTTTCTTT; CDR3 protein: CASSADRDTEAFF
clone size: few; V gene: TRBV6-1; D gene: -; CDR3 length: 14; J gene: TRBJ1-3; CDR3 DNA: TGTGCGGTGGGCGTCGAATCTTTTGGAAACACCATATATTTT; CDR3 protein: CAVGVESFGNTIYF
clone size: once; V gene: TRBV5-1; D gene: TRBD2; CDR3 length: 17; J gene: TRBJ2-3; CDR3 DNA: TGCGCCAGCAGCTTGGCCAAGACTAGCGGGGGAGGGGATACGCAGTATTTT; CDR3 protein: CASSLAKTSGGGDTQYF
clone size: -; V gene: TRBV6-5; D gene: -; CDR3 length: 15; J gene: TRBJ1-5; CDR3 DNA: TGTGCCAGCAGTTACTCTGGTTTTTCCGATCAGCCCCAGCATTTT; CDR3 protein: CASSYSGFSDQPQHF
clone size: -; V gene: TRBV7-2; D gene: -; CDR3 length: 16; J gene: TRBJ2-5; CDR3 DNA: TGTGCCAGCAGCTCCTACCTCTACGGGGATTGGGAGACCCAGTACTTC; CDR3 protein: CASSSYLYGDWETQYF
clone size: -; V gene: TRBV7-9; D gene: -; CDR3 length: 17; J gene: TRBJ1-4; CDR3 DNA: TGTGCCAGCAGCTTAGCGGAAACGGACAGTCCTAATGAAAAACTGTTTTTT; CDR3 protein: CASSLAETDSPNEKLFF
clone size: -; V gene: TRBV4-3; D gene: TRBD1; CDR3 length: 18; J gene: TRBJ1-3; CDR3 DNA: TGCGCCAGCAGCCAAGAACCACCTGTCAGGGGGAATGGAAACACCATATATTTT; CDR3 protein: CASSQEPPVRGNGNTIYF
clone size: -; V gene: TRBV30; D gene: -; CDR3 length: 12; J gene: TRBJ1-2; CDR3 DNA: TGTGCCTGGGAAGGGGGTGGTAATGGCTACACCTTC; CDR3 protein: CAWEGGGNGYTF
clone size: -; V gene: TRBV5-4; D gene: -; CDR3 length: 12; J gene: TRBJ1-2; CDR3 DNA: TGTGCCAGCAGCCCCCCCGGGGGCGGCTACACCTTC; CDR3 protein: CASSPPGGGYTF
clone size: few; V gene: TRBV28; D gene: -; CDR3 length: 14; J gene: TRBJ2-2; CDR3 DNA: TGTGCCAGCAGTCCGGAGACTTTGACCGGGGAGCTGTTTTTT; CDR3 protein: CASSPETLTGELFF
clone size: few; V gene: TRBV10-1; D gene: -; CDR3 length: 16; J gene: TRBJ1-3; CDR3 DNA: TGCGCCAGCAGTGAAGGGTACACCGGCTCTGGAAACACCATATATTTT; CDR3 protein: CASSEGYTGSGNTIYF
clone size: -; V gene: TRBV7-2; D gene: TRBD1; CDR3 length: 14; J gene: TRBJ2-7; CDR3 DNA: TGTGCCAGCAGCTTCGGGACAGGGGCCTACGAGCAGTACTTC; CDR3 protein: CASSFGTGAYEQYF
clone size: -; V gene: TRBV9; D gene: TRBD1; CDR3 length: 17; J gene: TRBJ1-2; CDR3 DNA: TGTGCCAGCAGCGTCTTCCGGACAGGGCGGGGTAACTATGGCTACACCTTC; CDR3 protein: CASSVFRTGRGNYGYTF
clone size: -; V gene: TRBV18; D gene: TRBD1; CDR3 length: 19; J gene: TRBJ1-1; CDR3 DNA: TGTGCCAGCTCACCACCCCCCAGGGGGCGGCTATTAATGAACACTGAAGCTTTCTTT; CDR3 protein: CASSPPPRGRLLMNTEAFF
clone size: -; V gene: TRBV29-1; D gene: TRBD2; CDR3 length: 16; J gene: TRBJ2-1; CDR3 DNA: TGCAGCGTCGGGGGTAGCGGGGGGTTCGCCTACAATGAGCAGTTCTTC; CDR3 protein: CSVGGSGGFAYNEQFF
clone size: -; V gene: TRBV5-4; D gene: TRBD1; CDR3 length: 16; J gene: TRBJ1-6; CDR3 DNA: TGTGCCAGCAGCTCTCAAACCGGGACAGTCGATTCACCCCTCCACTTT; CDR3 protein: CASSSQTGTVDSPLHF
clone size: -; V gene: TRBV6-1; D gene: -; CDR3 length: 14; J gene: TRBJ2-5; CDR3 DNA: TGTGCCAGCAGTTCTGGACAGTTCCAAGAGACCCAGTACTTC; CDR3 protein: CASSSGQFQETQYF
clone size: -; V gene: TRBV5-4; D gene: -; CDR3 length: 12; J gene: TRBJ2-1; CDR3 DNA: TGTGCCAGCAGGCATCCGGATGGAGAGCAGTTCTTC; CDR3 protein: CASRHPDGEQFF
clone size: -; V gene: TRBV7-2; D gene: TRBD1; CDR3 length: 14; J gene: TRBJ2-3; CDR3 DNA: TGTGCCAGCAGCTTAGGACAGGGGTTGGATACGCAGTATTTT; CDR3 protein: CASSLGQGLDTQYF
clone size: -; V gene: TRBV6-5; D gene: -; CDR3 length: 13; J gene: TRBJ1-1; CDR3 DNA: TGTGCCAGCAGTTATGCCGAGGGGCAGGAAGCTTTCTTT; CDR3 protein: CASSYAEGQEAFF
clone size: few; V gene: TRBV11-3; D gene: -; CDR3 length: 15; J gene: TRBJ1-1; CDR3 DNA: TGTGCCAGCAGCCAGAGCGCTATGGGGGGCACTGAAGCTTTCTTT; CDR3 protein: CASSQSAMGGTEAFF
clone size: once; V gene: TRBV5-1; D gene: -; CDR3 length: 16; J gene: TRBJ2-3; CDR3 DNA: TGCGCCAGCAGCTTCCAGGACCCCCTTCGGACAGATACGCAGTATTTT; CDR3 protein: CASSFQDPLRTDTQYF
clone size: -; V gene: TRBV19; D gene: -; CDR3 length: 15; J gene: TRBJ2-1; CDR3 DNA: TGTGCCAGTAGTAGGGGGGGCTCCTCCTACAATGAGCAGTTCTTC; CDR3 protein: CASSRGGSSYNEQFF
clone size: -; V gene: TRBV30; D gene: TRBD1; CDR3 length: 14; J gene: TRBJ1-6; CDR3 DNA: TGTGCCTGGAGTCCGAGGGACAGTAATTCACCCCTCCACTTT; CDR3 protein: CAWSPRDSNSPLHF
clone size: -; V gene: TRBV6-5; D gene: -; CDR3 length: 14; J gene: TRBJ1-1; CDR3 DNA: TGTGCCAGCAGCACCGGTTCAATGAACACTGAAGCTTTCTTT; CDR3 protein: CASSTGSMNTEAFF
clone size: -; V gene: TRBV10-3; D gene: -; CDR3 length: 14; J gene: TRBJ2-7; CDR3 DNA: TGTGCCATCAGTGAGGGACAGAGCTCCTACGAGCAGTACTTC; CDR3 protein: CAISEGQSSYEQYF